This entry lists 11 T cell receptor beta chains sequenced from one sample in a study of OX40 agonist ivuxolimab in advanced cancers. The library was generated by the immunoSEQ multiplex PCR assay. The source is immuneACCESS, and TCRdb retained only in-frame sequences with V and J called. Part of the clones is not carried over; for the studies checked, unresolved V genes explain less than half of this, and the remainder is unexplained. Counted in this sample were around 150,000 clones; 94% of them appeared once. Together, the top ten hold about 0.3% of the sample. The sequencing here drew on CD4+ or CD8+ T cells sorted from blood, taken in a trial of the OX40 agonist ivuxolimab. These TCRs come from an adult with an advanced solid tumor such as melanoma, head and neck, liver or kidney cancer.

The V call is TRBV15, the J call TRBJ1-1, with 8 bases that match TRBD1. The CDR3 runs 16 residues. With 3 bases clipped from V and 1 base from J, the junction kept 7 bases outside the gene matches. CDR1 is LNHNV, CDR2 YYDKDF, per germline (reference sequence). The CDR3 sequence: CATSSAQGAANTEAFF. In DNA form, the CDR3 reads TGTGCCACCAGCAGCGCGCAGGGGGCTGCGAACACTGAAGCTTTCTTT.

The rearrangement uses TRBV4-2 and TRBJ2-1; D may be TRBD1 (5 bases). Looked up from germline, CDR1 is LGHNA and CDR2 is YNFKEQ. Trimming cost V 0 bases and J 2 bases, with 11 bases left between them. The CDR3 totals 16 residues. The CDR3 here is CASSQDGATAYNEQFF. CDR3 in DNA: TGTGCCAGCAGCCAAGATGGCGCGACAGCCTACAATGAGCAGTTCTTC.

The rearrangement links TRBV28 to TRBJ1-2; 7 positions match TRBD1. This CDR3 contains 16 residues. Trimming cost V 3 bases and J 0 bases; bases outside gene matches: 7. Looked up from germline, CDR1 is MDHEN and CDR2 is SYDVKM. The CDR3 DNA sequence: TGTGCCAGCAGTTTTCGCGGACAGGAGCCTAACTATGGCTACACCTTC. Amino acid sequence: CASSFRGQEPNYGYTF.

The chain employs TRBV28 and TRBJ1-5, with 8 bases identical to TRBD1. Germline trimming cut 4 bases from V and 4 bases from J; bases unmatched to any gene: 3. Germline CDR1 reads MDHEN; CDR2 reads SYDVKM. The CDR3 runs to 14 residues. The CDR3, as DNA: TGTGCCAGCAGTTGGGGACAGGCGAATCAGCCCCAGCATTTT. Translating it yields CASSWGQANQPQHF.

The chain employs TRBV6-6 and TRBJ1-4, with D possibly being TRBD1 (6 bases). Trimming took off 6 bases at V and 4 bases at J, with 12 bases between the two ends. Germline CDR1 is MNHNY and CDR2 is SVGAGI (reference sequence). CDR3 length: 14 amino acids. CDR3 coding DNA: TGTGCCAGCAGCCTAAAGGGGGATAATGAAAAACTGTTTTTT. Amino acids: CASSLKGDNEKLFF.

The rearrangement uses TRBV28 and TRBJ1-2; the D is unclear. Germline V gene data show CDR1 as MDHEN and CDR2 as SYDVKM. CDR3 length equals 12 residues. The germline V and J ends were trimmed by 3 bases and 8 bases, with 10 bases remaining between them. The chain's CDR3 is CASSFRTVGYTF. The DNA for the CDR3 is TGTGCCAGCAGTTTCCGTACCGTAGGCTACACCTTC.

The rearrangement uses TRBV20-1 and TRBJ2-1; D possibly corresponds to TRBD2 (6 bases). CDR1 is DFQATT, CDR2 SNEGSKA, per germline (reference sequence). Trimming removed 1 base from V and 15 bases from J, with 13 bases in between. This CDR3 comprises 11 residues. The CDR3 DNA is TGCAGTGCTAGAGGTCCCGGGGGAGGGTTCTTC. Translating gives CSARGPGGGFF.

This sequence joins TRBV19 and TRBJ1-3; 7 bases align to TRBD1. Germline lookup yields CDR1 LNHDA and CDR2 SQIVND (reference sequence). This CDR3 comprises 16 residues. J gave up 9 bases and V 6 bases, and 17 bases lay outside the gene matches. Written as DNA, the CDR3 is TGTGCCAGTAGGAACCATAGACAGGGCCCCCAAGGCACCATATATTTT. It is translated as CASRNHRQGPQGTIYF.

The count of this clone is one. The V gene is TRBV11-2, the J gene TRBJ2-1; TRBD1 matches 7 bases. CDR3 length equals 15 residues. V shed 6 bases, J shed 7 bases, and the junction held 12 bases outside the gene matches. Germline CDR1 and CDR2: SGHAT and FQNNGV. The chain's CDR3 is CASRTTTGFNNEQFF. CDR3 in DNA: TGTGCCAGCAGAACGACGACAGGGTTTAATAATGAGCAGTTCTTC.

The rearrangement links TRBV7-2 to TRBJ2-4, with TRBD2 matching 9 bases. Germline V lookup: CDR1 SGHTA, CDR2 FQGNSA. This CDR3 region has 18 residues. The J segment lost 1 base and the V segment lost 2 bases, leaving 9 bases of the junction unmatched. CDR3 DNA sequence: TGTGCCAGCAGCTTACCAGGCGGGGGGGTTAAGGCCAAAAACATTCAGTACTTC. Its translation is CASSLPGGGVKAKNIQYF.

This clone was observed a handful of times. The gene calls are TRBV7-9 and TRBJ1-5; D gene unclear. This CDR3 comprises 12 residues. V was cut by 4 bases and J by 10 bases, with 11 bases left in between. CDR1 is SEHNR, CDR2 FQNEAQ, per germline (reference sequence). CDR3 residues: CASSSRFPPQHF. The CDR3 DNA follows: TGTGCCAGCAGCTCACGCTTTCCACCCCAGCATTTT.